This T cell receptor (beta chain) came from a study of chemoradiotherapy in HPV16-positive cancers. Overall study: A couple of HPV16-positive patients' cells yielded candidate HPV-specific clones and common motifs.

CDR3 size: 15 residues. The V gene's germline CDR1 is LNHDA and CDR2 SQIVND (reference sequence). The ends were cut back, 6 bases at V and 4 bases at J, with 18 bases in the middle. The study's findings and limits: HPV-specific T cells were functionally defined from only a couple of HPV16-positive patients. Non-HPV-specific T cells did not expand in tumors during treatment, whereas candidate HPV-specific clones and E7-related motifs did. For HPV16-positive patients, expanding HPV-responsive T cells associated with longer recurrence-free survival.

TCRdb keeps only in-frame clones here, not all; method: immunoSEQ multiplex PCR. The data hold some 4,700 clones, with approximately 84% observed a single time. Relative to its sample, this clone is large. Antigen unknown. J is TRBJ1-2 and V is TRBV19; no firm D call. The sample was tumor tissue, taken from a patient who underwent chemoradiotherapy. The sequence was collected from a human donor with HPV-associated anogenital cancer. The CDR3 DNA sequence: TGTGCCAGTAGGGGAGAGGGCGGACCCATCTATGGCTACACCTTC. Translating it yields CASRGEGGPIYGYTF.